The clone carrying this TCR beta chain has just a few counts. The antigen remains unidentified. The sample comes from a study of STAT5B mutations in CD4+ large granular lymphocyte leukemia. Using immunoSEQ multiplex PCR, the repertoire was profiled, and TCRdb retains in-frame clones only, with some absent. This table holds several thousand clones, approximately 80% found once. Overall study results and limits: About 26% of private leukemic clonotypes occurred rarely in other patients' non-leukemic repertoires. Patient CD4-sorted repertoires looked more clonal than healthy CD4+ repertoires, even without putative leukemic clones.

The specimen sequenced was PBMCs. The sequence derives from a woman between 55 and 75 years old with CD4+ T-cell large granular lymphocyte leukemia.

CDR3 protein: CASRTATSSYNSPLHF. The CDR3 DNA sequence: TGTGCCAGCAGGACGGCTACCAGCTCCTATAATTCACCCCTCCACTTT. This rearrangement joins TRBV7-2 to TRBJ1-6; D unclear. CDR1 and CDR2 from the germline V gene are SGHTA and FQGNSA. The germline V and J ends were trimmed by 6 bases and 0 bases, with 12 bases remaining between them. The CDR3 is 16 residues long.